This T cell receptor (beta chain) was retrieved from a study of blood T cell repertoires in COVID-19. Background on the study: Donors in the United States, Italy and Spain gave samples during acute or convalescent COVID-19.

V gave up 5 bases and J gave up 1 base; unmatched junction bases: 7. Germline V gene lookup returns CDR1 SGHNT and CDR2 YENEEA. This CDR3 is 16 amino acids long. Only in-frame clones appear in the TCRdb table, and some are missing; sequencing was by immunoSEQ multiplex PCR. Altogether roughly 280,000 clones are present, 75% to 90% being singletons, with the ten largest covering over 2%. The chain carries TRBV11-3 and TRBJ1-1, with 10 positions matching TRBD1. Material: PBMCs or T cells enriched from blood (not recorded which). The clonotype comes from a woman between 18 and 29 years old who had recovered from COVID-19. CDR3 DNA: TGTGCCAGCAGCCCTAAGACAGGGGGCAAGAACACTGAAGCTTTCTTT. It is translated as CASSPKTGGKNTEAFF. The entire variable domain, with the rest obtained from reference TRBV11-3 and TRBJ1-1, is as follows: EAGVVQSPRYKIIEKKQPVAFWCNPISGHNTLYWYLQNLGQGPELLIRYENEEAVDDSQLPKDRFSAERLKGVDSTLKIQPAELGDSAVYLCASSPKTGGKNTEAFFGQGTRLTVV.